The 25 T cell receptor beta chains below were found in one sample sequenced in a study of CD8+CD57+ T cells in acquired aplastic anemia. It was genomic DNA that served as the template for profiling TCR beta VDJ and CDR3. Using its own MiXCR run on the reads, TCRdb lists one record per CDR3 protein. The sample contains approximately 170,000 distinct CDR3 sequences, around half of which appear only once. Sequencing was done on a sample of sorted CD4+, CD8+, or CD8+CD57+ T cells (not recorded which) from PBMCs. The source of these receptors is a human donor in good health, serving as a control.

In its sample, this clonotype was seen many times. The chain carries TRBV7-2 and TRBJ2-7; 8 nucleotides agree with TRBD1. CDR1 is SGHTA and CDR2 is FQGNSA in the germline V gene. This CDR3 has 15 amino acids. V gave up 5 bases and J gave up 0 bases; unmatched junction bases: 6. The CDR3 DNA reads as TGTGCCAGCAGCACGGGACAGGTCGTCTCCTACGAGCAGTACTTC. Translation: CASSTGQVVSYEQYF.

The rearrangement uses TRBV9 and TRBJ2-7; the D call may be TRBD1 or TRBD2 (5 bases each). The V gene's germline CDR1 is SGDLS and CDR2 YYNGEE. Between the trimmed V and J ends, which lost 0 bases and 2 bases, there was a span of 9 bases. This CDR3 has 14 residues. The CDR3 spells CASSVGWGTYEQYF. The DNA of the CDR3 is TGTGCCAGCAGCGTAGGCTGGGGGACCTACGAGCAGTACTTC.

The chain uses TRBV4-1 and TRBJ2-3; 8 bases are a match to TRBD1. Germline V CDR1 and CDR2: MGHRA, YSYEKL. V gave up 1 base and J gave up 4 bases; unmatched junction bases: 4. The CDR3 loop spans 15 amino acids. Here the CDR3 reads CASSQAQGGADTQYF. The CDR3 nucleotides are TGCGCCAGCAGCCAAGCACAGGGGGGCGCAGATACGCAGTATTTT.

A remark on this clonotype: A much larger clone is a single base away; this may be a read error. This chain joins TRBV6-2 or TRBV6-3 and TRBJ2-3; D remains ambiguous. The germline V gene has CDR1 MNHEY and CDR2 SVGEGT. The CDR3 loop spans 16 amino acids. V lost 7 bases and J lost 0, with 17 bases in between. CDR3 coding DNA: TGTGCCAGCAACGACTTGAGATTTGGGAGCACAGATACGCAGTATTTT. It is translated as CASNDLRFGSTDTQYF.

The chain has TRBV20-1 and TRBJ2-5, with D unresolved. V lost 1 base, J lost 2 bases, and 8 bases lay in between. From germline, CDR1 is DFQATT and CDR2 SNEGSKA (reference sequence). The CDR3 spans 13 residues. Here the CDR3 DNA reads TGCAGTGCTAGAGGGCTTAAACAAGAGACCCAGTACTTC. It codes for CSARGLKQETQYF.

The V gene is TRBV10-2, the J gene TRBJ2-3, with 7 bases aligning to TRBD1. V trimming: 8 bases; J trimming: 3 bases; junction bases outside the gene matches: 5. Germline CDR1 is WSHSY and CDR2 is SAAADI. CDR3 length: 13 residues. CDR3 DNA sequence: TGCGCCAGCTCCCGACAGGGTACAGATACGCAGTATTTT. It translates to CASSRQGTDTQYF.

In its sample, this clonotype was seen many times. A junction end diverges from the germline sequence, so it may reflect a read error. The J gene is TRBJ1-2, the V gene TRBV7-7, with TRBD1 matching over 10 bases. The CDR3 extends over 18 amino acids. Germline loops: CDR1 SSHAT, CDR2 FNYEAQ (reference sequence). The CDR3 loop is CASSPNRRQGAWDYGYTF. The CDR3 DNA is TGTGCTAGCAGCCCCAATAGGCGACAGGGGGCATGGGACTATGGCTACACCTTC.

This clonotype has just a few counts. The genes are TRBV20-1 and TRBJ2-7; perhaps TRBD2 as D (6 bases). V lost 3 bases, J lost 5 bases, and 23 bases lay in between. Germline lookup yields CDR1 DFQATT and CDR2 SNEGSKA (reference sequence). This CDR3 region has 16 residues. In DNA, the CDR3 is TGCAGTGCTAGGCCCCATATAGCGGACCTCTACGACGAGCAGTACTTC. Its protein product is CSARPHIADLYDEQYF.

This clonotype was seen ten or more times. V usage is TRBV20-1 and J usage is TRBJ1-6; 9 bases align to TRBD1. CDR1 DFQATT and CDR2 SNEGSKA come from the germline V gene (reference sequence). CDR3 length: 17 residues. V lost 0 bases and J lost 5; bases outside the gene matches: 8. The CDR3 region is CSARDPGTGWDNSPLHF. The DNA of the CDR3 is TGCAGTGCTAGAGATCCCGGGACAGGGTGGGATAATTCACCCCTCCACTTT.

This clonotype has only one observation. V and J are TRBV7-2 and TRBJ1-5; D may be TRBD1 (6 bases). Trimming stripped 2 bases from V and 6 bases from J, with 14 bases between. Germline CDR1 SGHTA, CDR2 FQGNSA. The CDR3 is 15 amino acids. The CDR3 here is CASSLIRGGSQPQHF. The CDR3 DNA reads as TGTGCCAGCAGCTTAATCAGGGGTGGGAGTCAGCCCCAGCATTTT.

This chain connects TRBV5-8 to TRBJ1-2; TRBD1 might be the D (5 bases). Trimming left V 1 base short and J 6 bases short, with 19 bases between. This CDR3 contains 16 residues. Germline CDR1 and CDR2: SGHTS and YDEGEE. CDR3 loop: CASSLFKGQTLDGYTF. CDR3 bases: TGTGCCAGCAGCTTGTTTAAGGGGCAGACGCTTGATGGCTACACCTTC.

J is TRBJ2-3 and V is TRBV10-3; TRBD2 matches at 7 bases. Germline CDR1 and CDR2: ENHRY and SYGVKD. V shed 0 bases and J 1 base; nucleotides not matched to a gene: 7. The CDR3 covers 17 residues. CDR3: CAISESGGVVCTDTQYF. In DNA, the CDR3 is TGTGCCATCAGTGAGTCGGGGGGGGTCGTTTGCACAGATACGCAGTATTTT.

The chain links TRBV15 to TRBJ1-2, with D perhaps TRBD1 (5 bases). The CDR3 runs 17 residues. Looked up from germline, CDR1 is LNHNV and CDR2 is YYDKDF (reference sequence). V was clipped by 0 bases and J by 7 bases, with 21 bases between them. This CDR3 reads CATSRENEAKVRGGYTF. The CDR3 nucleotides are TGTGCCACCAGCAGAGAAAACGAGGCCAAGGTGAGGGGTGGCTACACCTTC.

This clonotype showed up just once. The CDR3 sequence: CATSRPSGGARSYNEQFF. Written as DNA, the CDR3 is TGTGCCACCAGCAGACCTAGCGGGGGGGCACGCTCCTACAATGAGCAGTTCTTC. The J gene is TRBJ2-1, the V gene TRBV15; TRBD2 agrees at 12 bases. Germline V gene data show CDR1 as LNHNV and CDR2 as YYDKDF (reference sequence). With V trimmed by 2 bases and J by 0 bases, 5 bases remained unmatched. The CDR3 extends over 18 amino acids.

This clonotype appeared many times. CDR3 DNA: TGTGCCAGCAGCTTGGGCCGGGGTTCCTACGAGCAGTACTTC. This codes for CASSLGRGSYEQYF. This chain uses TRBV7-2 with TRBJ2-7; tentative D call: TRBD2 (5 bases). Germline V gene sequence: CDR1 SGHTA, CDR2 FQGNSA. CDR3 length: 14 residues. V lost 3 bases and J lost 1, with 10 bases in between.

This sequence joins TRBV24-1 and TRBJ2-1, with 10 bases aligning to TRBD2. Germline trimming cut 3 bases from V and 9 bases from J; bases unmatched to any gene: 13. CDR3 size: 17 residues. Germline lookup yields CDR1 KGHDR and CDR2 SFDVKD. Written as DNA, the CDR3 is TGTGCCACCAGTGATACCCTTTCTAGCGGGGGCACGGTTGAGCAGTTCTTC. It is translated as CATSDTLSSGGTVEQFF.

The chain couples TRBV18 to TRBJ1-6, with TRBD1 matching over 10 bases. This CDR3 has 15 residues. The junction had 3 bases not matched to a gene; V was cut back by 3 bases and J by 7 bases. From germline, CDR1 is KGHSH and CDR2 LQKENI. The CDR3 nucleotides are TGTGCCAGCTCACCTATGGGACAGGGGAATTCACCCCTCCACTTT. This encodes CASSPMGQGNSPLHF.

This clonotype was observed at least ten times. V gene TRBV20-1 combines with J gene TRBJ1-2, with 7 bases that match TRBD1. Trimming cost V 0 bases and J 5 bases; bases outside gene matches: 12. CDR3 size: 16 residues. The V gene's germline CDR1 is DFQATT and CDR2 SNEGSKA (reference sequence). The CDR3: CSARDRRDREGYGYTF. CDR3 nucleotide sequence: TGCAGTGCTAGAGATCGAAGAGACAGGGAGGGATATGGCTACACCTTC.

J is TRBJ2-1 and V is TRBV12-3 or TRBV12-4; 8 bases line up with TRBD1. The CDR3 has 16 residues. V was pared by 5 bases and J by 6 bases, with 12 bases of the junction left unmatched. The CDR3 region is CASSPGQGQWSNEQFF. The CDR3 DNA reads TGTGCCAGCAGTCCTGGACAGGGCCAGTGGAGCAATGAGCAGTTCTTC.

The V and J genes are TRBV10-3 and TRBJ1-1; unclear D gene. From germline, CDR1 is ENHRY and CDR2 SYGVKD. The CDR3 runs to 15 residues. Trimming shortened V by 4 bases and J by 2 bases, and 14 bases separated the two germline ends. DNA for the CDR3: TGTGCCATCAGTGGTTCGGTGGAGGTCAACACTGAAGCTTTCTTT. Protein sequence: CAISGSVEVNTEAFF.

This clonotype was seen more than once but under ten times. This may be a read error: a much more frequent sequence differs by one nucleotide. Likely a read error: the CDR3 ends without its conserved phenylalanine or tryptophan. The chain combines TRBV5-6 with TRBJ2-3; D could derive from TRBD1 or TRBD2 (5 bases each). This CDR3 spans 14 amino acids. Germline CDR1 SGHDT, CDR2 YYEEEE. V was shortened by 4 bases and J by 11 bases, with 20 bases between the two germline ends. The CDR3 DNA is TGTGCCAGCAGCCACCGGGACGGCCAGAGGGAGCAGTATCTT. Encoded protein: CASSHRDGQREQYL.

The rearrangement joins TRBV28 to TRBJ2-2; 9 bases agree with TRBD1. CDR1 is MDHEN, CDR2 SYDVKM, per germline. This CDR3 is 15 amino acids long. Trimming at V came to 6 bases and at J to 3 bases, leaving 5 bases not matched to a gene. The CDR3 nucleotides read TGTGCCAGCAGAAAACAGGGGGCAGACACCGGGGAGCTGTTTTTT. Translating gives CASRKQGADTGELFF.

This clonotype was counted at least ten times. The rearrangement joins TRBV5-1 to TRBJ2-7; maybe TRBD2 (6 bases). CDR1 and CDR2 (germline): SGHRS, YFSETQ. This CDR3 is 15 amino acids long. The V end lost 4 bases, the J end lost 7 bases, and 21 bases lay between the germline ends. CDR3 in amino acids: CASSAGTEHIGEQYF. CDR3 sequence (DNA): TGCGCCAGCAGCGCCGGGACTGAACACATCGGGGAGCAGTACTTC.

The CDR3 coding sequence is TGTGCCAGCAGCATCAATAGTGTTGATTCACCCCTCCACTTT. Translation gives CASSINSVDSPLHF. The V gene is TRBV9, the J gene TRBJ1-6; unclear D gene. V gave up 4 bases and J gave up 8 bases, with 13 bases separating them. The length of the CDR3 is 14 residues. CDR1 is SGDLS, CDR2 YYNGEE, per germline.

The genes are TRBV28 and TRBJ1-5; a possible D gene is TRBD1 (6 bases). There are 14 residues in the CDR3. The germline V gene has CDR1 MDHEN and CDR2 SYDVKM. Trimming shortened V by 2 bases and J by 11 bases, and 16 bases separated the two germline ends. In nucleotides, the CDR3 is TGTGCCAGCAGTTTAGGCGGGGGGCGTAGGACCCAGCATTTT. It codes for CASSLGGGRRTQHF.